This T cell receptor beta chain was profiled in a study of early T cells in non-severe SARS-CoV-2 infection. Overall study results and limits: VDJdb matching skewed toward anti-spike CD8 responses, missing private and CD4 specificities.

This clonotype was seen more than once but under ten times. Its antigen is as yet unknown. Each CDR3 protein gets one entry after TCRdb re-called the 5' RACE reads with MiXCR. Of 60,000 to 65,000 distinct CDR3 sequences detected, about 10% appear once; the ten largest clones hold about an eighth. Trimming removed 0 bases at V and 6 bases at J, with 9 bases between. The CDR3 runs 13 residues. The germline gives CDR1 SGHNT, CDR2 YYREEE (reference sequence). This receptor was taken from an adult who was a healthcare worker with PCR-confirmed SARS-CoV-2 infection or an uninfected control (not recorded which). V gene TRBV5-4 combines with J gene TRBJ1-1; a weak D match, TRBD1 (5 bases). The sample here was whole blood, taken at baseline. Here the CDR3 reads CASSLAGSPEAFF. The CDR3 DNA reads TGTGCCAGCAGCTTGGCAGGGAGCCCTGAAGCTTTCTTT.